These 15 T cell receptor beta chains were all obtained from the same sample, sequenced in a study of cytomegalovirus exposure and HLA in healthy donors. Use of 60 Vbeta and 13 Jbeta primers characterized the PCR. Profiled with immunoSEQ multiplex PCR; TCRdb holds only in-frame clones, not every one. The sample consists of around 130,000 clones, around 85% of them appearing once. The specimen sequenced was PBMCs. These receptor sequences come from a woman aged 25 to 45 in good health and CMV-seropositive.

To note about this clone: The junction shows a germline mismatch at one end, possibly a read error. Written as DNA, the CDR3 is TGTTCCAGCAGCTTGATAGCGGGAGGGTTCTCCTACGAGCAGTACTTC. Protein product: CSSSLIAGGFSYEQYF. This chain uses TRBV7-9 with TRBJ2-7, with TRBD2 identical over 11 bases. Germline V gene lookup returns CDR1 SEHNR and CDR2 FQNEAQ (reference sequence). This CDR3 comprises 16 residues.

The rearrangement joins TRBV7-9 to TRBJ1-1; 7 bases line up with TRBD1. V shed 5 bases, J shed 4 bases, and the junction held 7 bases outside the gene matches. Germline V gives CDR1 SEHNR, CDR2 FQNEAQ (reference sequence). This CDR3 comprises 14 residues. CDR3 loop: CASSTDRDRTEAFF. CDR3 bases: TGTGCCAGCAGCACAGACAGGGATCGCACTGAAGCTTTCTTT.

This clone occurred a few times. This rearrangement joins TRBV6-1 to TRBJ1-1, with TRBD1 as a possible D gene (5 bases). The V gene lost 7 bases and the J gene lost 4 bases, with 19 bases spanning the gap. The CDR3 covers 15 residues. Germline CDR1 reads MNHNS; CDR2 reads SASEGT. In DNA form, the CDR3 reads TGTGCCAGCATGGGGGGATTACGTGGACCCACTGAAGCTTTCTTT. Amino acids: CASMGGLRGPTEAFF.

This chain joins TRBV2 and TRBJ1-6; 9 bases agree with TRBD1. The CDR3 length is 14 residues. Germline V lookup: CDR1 SNHLY, CDR2 FYNNEI. Unmatched junction bases numbered 8, after V lost 7 bases and J lost 10 bases. The CDR3 reads CASTPGQGVSPLHF. The CDR3 region has the DNA TGTGCCAGCACACCGGGACAGGGAGTATCACCCCTCCACTTT.

In its sample, this clone was seen a few times. The V call is TRBV7-9, the J call TRBJ1-1; no firm D call. The germline V and J ends were trimmed by 5 bases and 4 bases, with 8 bases remaining between them. Germline V gene sequence: CDR1 SEHNR, CDR2 FQNEAQ (reference sequence). The CDR3 is 12 amino acids. The CDR3 loop is CASSLTSTEAFF. Written as DNA, the CDR3 is TGTGCCAGCAGCCTAACTAGCACTGAAGCTTTCTTT. Variable domain in full (rest from reference TRBV7-9 and TRBJ1-1): DTGVSQNPRHKITKRGQNVTFRCDPISEHNRLYWYRQTLGQGPEFLTYFQNEAQLEKSRLLSDRFSAERPKGSFSTLEIQRTEQGDSAMYLCASSLTSTEAFFGQGTRLTVV.

The rearrangement uses TRBV29-1 and TRBJ2-1; D ambiguous. Germline V lookup: CDR1 SQVTM, CDR2 ANQGSEA. The CDR3 length is 16 residues. Between the trimmed V and J ends, which lost 0 bases and 5 bases, there was a span of 17 bases. The DNA for the CDR3 is TGCAGCGTTGAAGAGTATGGAGATCCCCCCAACAATGAGCAGTTCTTC. Protein product: CSVEEYGDPPNNEQFF.

This sequence joins TRBV25-1 and TRBJ1-2; no firm D call. Germline V gene lookup returns CDR1 MGHDK and CDR2 SYGVNS. The CDR3 length is 13 residues. V shed 2 bases and J shed 8 bases, with 12 bases lying between them. The CDR3 reads CASSEEAPGGYTF. The CDR3 DNA sequence: TGTGCCAGCAGTGAAGAGGCGCCTGGAGGCTACACCTTC.

This chain links TRBV9 with TRBJ1-1; 9 bases are shared with TRBD1. This CDR3 spans 14 amino acids. Germline V CDR1 and CDR2: SGDLS, YYNGEE. Unmatched junction bases numbered 4, after V lost 3 bases and J lost 4 bases. For the CDR3, the DNA is TGTGCCAGCAGCGCCCGGGACAGGGCCACTGAAGCTTTCTTT. Residues: CASSARDRATEAFF.

The genes are TRBV4-1 and TRBJ2-3, with 11 bases fitting TRBD1. Trimming took 3 bases from V and 3 from J; bases not matched to a gene: 11. Germline assignment: CDR1 MGHRA and CDR2 YSYEKL. The CDR3 covers 18 residues. The CDR3 spells CASSQGQGVVSKTDTQYF. The DNA of the CDR3 is TGCGCCAGCAGCCAGGGACAGGGGGTGGTGAGCAAGACAGATACGCAGTATTTT.

The chain links TRBV7-6 to TRBJ2-7; 7 bases line up with TRBD2. The V and J ends lost 5 bases and 7 bases, in that order; junction bases with no gene match: 14. The CDR3 length is 15 residues. Looked up from germline, CDR1 is SGHVS and CDR2 is FNYEAQ. CDR3 coding DNA: TGTGCCAGCAGCCCTCAGCGGGGCGGGTGGGGGGAGCAGTACTTC. It encodes CASSPQRGGWGEQYF.

The CDR3 region is CASSERLVGQETQYF. CDR3 sequence (DNA): TGTGCCAGCAGTGAACGGTTAGTCGGGCAAGAGACCCAGTACTTC. This chain connects TRBV2 to TRBJ2-5, with unresolved D. CDR1 and CDR2 from the germline V gene are SNHLY and FYNNEI. The V and J ends lost 2 bases and 2 bases respectively, with 12 bases between them. The CDR3 spans 15 residues.

The gene calls are TRBV5-1 and TRBJ1-5; TRBD1 is a possible D gene (5 bases). Germline CDR1 is SGHRS and CDR2 is YFSETQ. This CDR3 is built from 15 residues. Trimming took off 0 bases at V and 0 bases at J, with 7 bases between the two ends. CDR3 sequence reads: CASSLEGISNQPQHF. The CDR3 region has the DNA TGCGCCAGCAGCTTGGAGGGGATTAGCAATCAGCCCCAGCATTTT.

This chain links TRBV25-1 with TRBJ2-3; the D is unclear. V lost 2 bases, J lost 2 bases, and 17 bases lay in between. The CDR3 length is 17 residues. In germline, CDR1 is MGHDK, CDR2 SYGVNS. The CDR3 loop is CASSEMGRFFLTDTQYF. In nucleotides, the CDR3 is TGTGCCAGCAGTGAAATGGGCCGTTTCTTCCTCACAGATACGCAGTATTTT.

The chain recombines TRBV28 with TRBJ1-2, with D hard to call. Trimming left V 10 bases short and J 1 base short, with 16 bases between. Germline CDR1 MDHEN, CDR2 SYDVKM. The CDR3 is 14 amino acids. CDR3 region: CATEAGTVNYGYTF. CDR3 DNA: TGTGCCACCGAAGCTGGAACAGTTAACTATGGCTACACCTTC.

This chain links TRBV27 with TRBJ2-7; D is uncertain. The germline CDR1 and CDR2 sequences are MNHEY and SMNVEV (reference sequence). This CDR3 region has 13 residues. Trimming took off 4 bases at V and 3 bases at J, with 10 bases between the two ends. The CDR3 protein is CASSSADRYEQYF. CDR3 nucleotide sequence: TGTGCCAGCAGTTCCGCGGATCGCTACGAGCAGTACTTC.